This T cell receptor (beta chain) appears in the sequencing data of a study of T-cell memory formation after mild COVID-19. Study results and limitations: Among contracting clones, CD4+ were mainly CM/EM and CD8+ enriched in EMRA.

Each CDR3 protein is one row after TCRdb ran MiXCR on the 5' RACE reads. Among around 530,000 distinct CDR3 sequences listed, roughly a fifth were seen once. A few counts support this clonotype. Its target is not known. Losses at the gene ends were 1 base for V and 4 bases for J; bases not matched to a gene: 8. Germline CDR1 is SGHDN and CDR2 is FVKESK. The CDR3 loop spans 16 amino acids. The source material was PBMCs or a T cell subset sorted from them (not recorded which). The receptor's source is an adult woman who had mild COVID-19 (a few samples of this study predate the infection). Cell type and time point are not known. The chain couples TRBV14 to TRBJ2-3; 7 nucleotides line up with TRBD1. CDR3 region: CASSQGHRGQSDTQYF. CDR3 DNA sequence: TGTGCCAGCAGCCAAGGCCACAGGGGACAGTCAGATACGCAGTATTTT.